This T cell receptor beta chain comes out of a study of cytomegalovirus exposure and HLA in healthy donors. Broader study findings: For most TCR sequences rarity was the rule, although some public TCRs occurred in many donors. Confirmation was obtained in vitro that a few CMV-associated chains are specific for CMV antigens. With high specificity and sensitivity, the classifier reportedly diagnosed cytomegalovirus status.

The donors were part of the approximately 130-subject validation cohort, which stood apart from the approximately 640-subject first cohort. About this clone: Its cognate antigen is unknown.

Germline loops: CDR1 SNHLY, CDR2 FYNNEI. The CDR3 runs 11 residues. The V and J ends lost 5 bases and 17 bases respectively, with 13 bases between them. Method: immunoSEQ multiplex PCR; TCRdb's copy keeps in-frame clones and lacks some. The table records approximately 160,000 clones, approximately 84% of them present only once. The sequencing input was PBMCs. The V call is TRBV2, the J call TRBJ2-6, with D possibly TRBD2 on 5 matching bases. This receptor was taken from a man aged 25-45 years in good health and CMV-seropositive. The CDR3 DNA sequence: TGTGCCAGCAGTAGGGCGAGGGTATTGACTTTC. It translates to CASSRARVLTF.